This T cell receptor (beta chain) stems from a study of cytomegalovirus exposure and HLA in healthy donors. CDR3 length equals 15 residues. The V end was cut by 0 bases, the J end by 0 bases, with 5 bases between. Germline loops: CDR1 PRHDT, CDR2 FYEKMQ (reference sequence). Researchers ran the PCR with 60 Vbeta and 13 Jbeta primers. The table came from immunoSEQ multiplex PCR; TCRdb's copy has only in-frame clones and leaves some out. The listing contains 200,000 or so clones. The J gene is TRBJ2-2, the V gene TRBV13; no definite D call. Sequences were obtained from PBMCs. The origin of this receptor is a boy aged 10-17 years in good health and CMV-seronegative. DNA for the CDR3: TGTGCCAGCAGCTTAGGACACACGAACACCGGGGAGCTGTTTTTT. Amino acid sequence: CASSLGHTNTGELFF. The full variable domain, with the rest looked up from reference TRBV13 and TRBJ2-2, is AAGVIQSPRHLIKEKRETATLKCYPIPRHDTVYWYQQGPGQDPQFLISFYEKMQSDKGSIPDRFSAQQFSDYHSELNMSSLELGDSALYFCASSLGHTNTGELFFGEGSRLTVL.